The T cell receptor (beta chain) described here comes from a study of vaccination effects on CD4 cells after COVID-19. As for the study in general: With 8.5 to 10 ug/ml peptides and around 9.9 IU/ml IL-2, some 2 million PBMC per well were cultured. Whole-study findings and limits: Late post-vaccination, clones induced by infection and those induced by vaccine underwent marked clonal contraction.

With regard to this clone: The antigen is unknown.

With 5 bases removed from V and 0 bases from J, the gap between germline ends came to 9 bases. Germline values: CDR1 MNHEY, CDR2 SMNVEV (reference sequence). This CDR3 spans 14 amino acids. Data came from immunoSEQ multiplex PCR; TCRdb stores just in-frame clones and leaves some out. The sample lists about 40,000 clones; around two thirds were seen once. Culturing for roughly 10 days preceded CD4+ T cell isolation. Subjects were given two BNT162b2 or mRNA-1273 vaccine doses. Testing of the vaccine recipients showed negative nucleocapsid antibodies and no prior SARS-CoV-2 infection. Cultures received IL-2 medium that replaced half the medium on days 3 and 7.

The source is a human donor who received a COVID-19 vaccine. Here the sequenced sample was CD4+ T cells from PBMCs cultured without peptide, taken after COVID-19 vaccination. V is TRBV27 and J is TRBJ2-3; D is undetermined. The CDR3 nucleotides read TGTGCCAGCAGTCGACAAACTAGCACAGATACGCAGTATTTT. This gives the protein CASSRQTSTDTQYF.